The clone carrying this T cell receptor (beta chain) has ten or more counts. Its matching antigen is unknown. Trimming cost V 6 bases and J 0 bases, with 11 bases left between them. The CDR3 loop spans 14 amino acids. This record belongs to a study of T-cell reconstitution after alpha-beta-depleted transplantation in children. Unique molecular identifiers were incorporated into the prepared TCRbeta library. TCRdb re-analysed the PCR reads in MiXCR, keeping a single row per CDR3 protein. Seen here are 200,000 or so distinct CDR3 sequences, 6.3% observed once, and the top ten hold around 4.1%. Study results and caveats: After transplant, high TCRbeta diversity at day 60 in some patients arose from surviving recipient T cells and thymic progenitors. Expanded graft clones numbering several hundred reportedly gave rise to alpha-beta T cells about two months after transplant. T-cell counts and diversity at one year post-transplant came mainly from newly produced T cells.

Sample: PBMCs, taken before TCRalphabeta/CD19-depleted stem cell transplant. V gene TRBV12-3 or TRBV12-4 combines with J gene TRBJ1-2; D may be TRBD1 (5 bases). This receptor was obtained from a girl under three years old with combined immunodeficiency, due to receive a stem cell transplant. The CDR3 DNA reads TGTGCCAGCAGAGCGGGACCCACTAACTATGGCTACACCTTC. This encodes CASRAGPTNYGYTF.